This TCR beta chain was documented in a study of T cells after yellow fever vaccination (dated by TCRdb to about 2019). Looking at the study overall: Libraries from fractions with low cell numbers were prepared with the SMART-Seq v4 Ultra Low Input RNA kit. To track T-cell clones before and after primary and booster YFV17D yellow fever vaccination, bulk TCR alpha and beta repertoires were sequenced longitudinally. The cohort comprised two healthy male donors, one aged 18 to 30 and one aged 30 to 40 years. Blood was collected at multiple timepoints before and after primary and secondary immunization, and bulk PBMC replicates and cell subsets were isolated.

TCR cDNA was synthesized by 5'RACE template switching, through which a universal primer site and unique molecular identifiers were introduced. cDNA synthesis was primed from both the TCR alpha and TCR beta constant segments. Two PCR steps were used to amplify libraries, with sample barcodes and sequencing adapters being added in the second step. Sequencing of libraries was performed on Illumina HiSeq 2500 (2x100 bp) or NovaSeq (2x150 bp). Per the original workflow: MIGEC was used to demultiplex reads and collapse the reads into UMI consensus sequences, and MiXCR was used for V(D)J alignment. Using edgeR on replicate PBMC samples, clonotypes were called vaccine-responding if FDR was below 0.01 and the log2 fold change was above 5 up to day 15. CD4 or CD8 identity was assigned to each bulk clonotype according to whether the clonotype was present at higher abundance in the sequenced CD4 repertoire or the sequenced CD8 repertoire. TCRdb reprocessed the public reads (quality trimming at Q25 with fastp, clone calling with MiXCR) and kept in-frame beta chains. Every distinct CDR3 protein forms one entry, paired with its most common genes and DNA. The V and J calls and clone size are TCRdb's, not the authors'. The sample table records around 600,000 distinct CDR3 sequences; roughly 12% of these occur just once. More than 12% of the sample lies in the top ten.

In this sample, this clonotype turned up a few times. The antigen this receptor binds is unknown. Base-call qualities are not available, and no considerably larger clone is one nucleotide away. What the research found in general, with its limitations: FACS-sorted repertoires could contain abundant contaminating clonotypes from the bulk population, so computational filtering was required. A small share of clonotypes occurred in both CD4 and CD8 compartments, likely arising from convergent recombination. Because the study included only two donors, the extent to which the findings can be generalized is limited. The secondary T-cell response was weaker than the primary response but faster, peaking on day 5 instead of day 15. Most clones expanded after primary vaccination (almost 97% of CD4 and 70% to 90% of CD8) were re-detected after the booster, suggesting that broad memory maintenance occurred.

CDR1 and CDR2 are drawn from the germline V gene: ENHRY, SYGVKD. V is pruned by 8 bases and J by 7 bases, leaving 6 bases of the junction without a gene match. Including the terminal cysteine and phenylalanine, the CDR3 comprises 14 residues. Only the CDR3 DNA stays, 42 bases, in frame from base 1. The treatment or condition label, as the study defines it: live attenuated yellow fever vaccine strain. At every blood-draw timepoint, two biological replicates of bulk PBMCs were collected. PBMCs were isolated from peripheral blood using a standard Ficoll-Paque protocol. TriZol was used to extract RNA from bulk PBMCs, from CD4 and CD8 fractions, and from dextramer-positive and dextramer-negative fractions.

The sequence joins TRBV10-3 to TRBJ2-1; 12 middle bases align to TRBD2. This material consisted of PBMCs, taken on the day of the yellow fever booster vaccination. The TCR sequence derives from a man aged 25 to 40 who received the YFV17D yellow fever vaccine. The sequence in DNA is TGTGCCATCGCCGGGACTAGCGGGCAGAATGAGCAGTTCTTC. It translates as CAIAGTSGQNEQFF.